This T cell receptor (beta chain) derives from a study of T cells after yellow fever vaccination. Study-level background: Any fraction with a low cell number was prepared using SMART-Seq v4 Ultra Low Input.

Production of TCR cDNA was by 5'RACE template switching, which also added a universal primer site and UMIs. MiXCR was run by TCRdb on the 5' RACE reads, yielding one entry per CDR3 protein. The sample consists of some 560,000 distinct CDR3 sequences, over 15% of them appearing once. This CDR3 has 16 amino acids. CDR1 and CDR2 (germline): MGHDK, SYGVNS. Trimming removed 6 bases at V and 0 bases at J, with 14 bases between. This clonotype was recorded a few times. Antigen: not known. General study points: Clones that expanded after primary vaccination mostly reappeared after the booster (just under 98% CD4, approximately 85% CD8).

This receptor was obtained from a man under 40 who received the YFV17D yellow fever vaccine. The chain joins TRBV25-1 to TRBJ2-2; D is unresolved. The sequencing here drew on PBMCs, taken 15 days after the yellow fever booster vaccination. The CDR3 sequence: CASSPRARANTGELFF. Written as DNA, the CDR3 is TGTGCCAGCAGCCCTCGGGCCCGGGCGAACACCGGGGAGCTGTTTTTT.